These T cell receptor beta chains were read from a single sample in a study of cytomegalovirus exposure and HLA in healthy donors. Libraries were prepared by immunoSEQ multiplex PCR; TCRdb keeps only in-frame clonotypes and omits some of them. The sample records roughly 120,000 clones, just under 95% being singletons. Material: PBMCs. Source of these receptors: a woman between 18 and 29 years old in good health and CMV-seronegative. Each CDR3 is given without its conserved first and last residue. A D gene is named only where the DNA matches it firmly.

j_gene,v_gene,d_gene,CDR3aa
TRBJ2-1,TRBV18,NA,ASSPGSWSSYNEQF
TRBJ2-1,TRBV6-6,TRBD2,ASRGGSEQF
TRBJ2-7,TRBV28,TRBD1,ASSAGTGYFPQSYEQY
TRBJ1-5,TRBV10-3,NA,AISEGAYSNQPQH
TRBJ2-2,TRBV7-2,TRBD2,ASSLELAGGNTGELF
TRBJ1-1,TRBV19,NA,ASSPGRHNTEAF
TRBJ2-7,TRBV5-1,TRBD1,ASSPDRAGYEQY
TRBJ1-5,TRBV6-6,TRBD1,ASRGQEQRPQH
TRBJ2-7,TRBV11-2,NA,ASSRPRISGTYEQY
TRBJ2-1,TRBV4-1,NA,ASSQWQIISYNEQF
TRBJ2-1,TRBV4-1,TRBD2,ASRGLAGAWDEQF
TRBJ2-3,TRBV6-5,NA,ASSNTGTDTQY
TRBJ1-2,TRBV19,TRBD1,ASSLWDSANYGYT
TRBJ1-2,TRBV5-4,TRBD1,ASSLGDPTGANGYT
TRBJ2-1,TRBV18,NA,ASSPGLLLNEQF
TRBJ2-7,TRBV27,NA,ASSFTGDSYEQY
TRBJ2-7,TRBV28,NA,ASSLSIMGTY
TRBJ2-5,TRBV9,TRBD1,ASSVDVRQGETQY
TRBJ2-2,TRBV18,NA,ASSPPSLPGELF
TRBJ1-4,TRBV28,NA,ASGRALATNEKLF
TRBJ1-3,TRBV7-2,NA,ASSPADTIY
TRBJ1-1,TRBV28,TRBD1,ASLLSQGDTEAF
TRBJ1-1,TRBV28,NA,ASSLVETAF
TRBJ1-5,TRBV10-3,NA,AISDSPYTGTTNQPQH
TRBJ2-1,TRBV7-8,TRBD1,ASSLAPPTYRGMDEQF
TRBJ2-7,TRBV6-5,NA,ASSYDGSSYEQY
TRBJ1-3,TRBV4-2,TRBD1,ASSLSPQGGGNTIY
TRBJ2-2,TRBV29-1,NA,SVDRANTGELF
TRBJ2-7,TRBV28,NA,ASSSSLSYEQY
TRBJ1-5,TRBV7-9,NA,ASTAGQGQPQH
TRBJ2-7,TRBV6-5,NA,ASRVTTGGEQY
TRBJ2-7,TRBV2,TRBD2,ASRPSGSYEQY
TRBJ1-1,TRBV28,NA,ASSLARRGTEAF
TRBJ2-1,TRBV2,NA,ASSYPGVTSYNEQF
TRBJ2-7,TRBV6-6,TRBD1,ASRDRLTYEQY
TRBJ2-7,TRBV27,NA,ASSSFPGAEQY
TRBJ2-1,TRBV13,TRBD2,ASSLVSGGAHEQF
TRBJ2-7,TRBV11-2,TRBD1,ASSHGTAYEQY
TRBJ2-6,TRBV4-1,TRBD1,ASSQQGQLSGANVLT
TRBJ2-5,TRBV5-1,TRBD1,ASWGTGTLQETQY
TRBJ2-5,TRBV29-1,NA,SVVDSQETQY
TRBJ2-3,TRBV30,NA,AWTEQPTDTQY
TRBJ2-1,TRBV7-3,TRBD2,ASSLTANLAGVKDEQF